Below are 26 T cell receptor beta chains sequenced from a single sample in a study of tumor-infiltrating lymphocytes in primary liver carcinoma. The source of the blood RNA was unsorted whole blood, and germline DNA was extracted as well. Production of TCR beta cDNA used around 0.45 ug total RNA together with a constant-region primer. Amplification in three nested multiplex PCR rounds with slightly modified ARM-PCR gave rise to TCR beta libraries. Primers for the first two PCR rounds were TRBV1-TRBV30 forward primers and a C-beta reverse primer (10 cycles per round). TCRdb ran MiXCR on the multiplex PCR reads and lists one entry per CDR3 protein. The sample lists approximately 300,000 distinct CDR3 sequences, 50% to 70% seen once, with about 8.4% in the top ten. Sequencing used peripheral blood. These receptors came from a man between 35 and 55 years old with primary liver carcinoma and hepatitis B virus infection.

As for this clonotype: Lacking the conserved final phenylalanine or tryptophan, this CDR3 likely reflects a read error. This chain connects TRBV10-2 to TRBJ2-7; no clear D. This CDR3 is built from 12 residues. Looked up from germline, CDR1 is WSHSY and CDR2 is SAAADI. This chain's CDR3 is CVSKAAFYEQYL. The CDR3 DNA follows: TGCGTCAGCAAGGCGGCGTTCTACGAGCAGTACCTC.

As for this clonotype: One end of the junction varies from germline; a read error may be responsible. The V gene is TRBV11-3, the J gene TRBJ2-3; the match to TRBD2 covers 9 bases. Germline V gene lookup returns CDR1 SGHNT and CDR2 YENEEA. This CDR3 is built from 14 residues. The CDR3 DNA is TGTGTCTGCAGCAGGACTAGCGAGTCATATACACAGTATTTT. As protein: CVCSRTSESYTQYF.

Points on this clonotype: The final CDR3 position lacks the conserved phenylalanine or tryptophan, pointing to a likely read error. This chain uses TRBV5-4 with TRBJ2-2; no firm D call. The germline gives CDR1 SGHNT, CDR2 YYREEE (reference sequence). V was trimmed by 0 bases and J by 1 base, leaving 4 bases between them. The CDR3 spans 14 residues. The CDR3 DNA is TGTGCCAGCAGCTTGGTAGAGAACACCGGGGAGCTGTTTTTA. As protein: CASSLVENTGELFL.

The CDR3 DNA is TGTGCCAGCAGCTTGGAAGGGCGGGACGGGAAGACCCAGTACTTC. It is translated as CASSLEGRDGKTQYF. The V and J genes are TRBV5-6 and TRBJ2-5; D possibly corresponds to TRBD2 (6 bases). Germline V lookup: CDR1 SGHDT, CDR2 YYEEEE. This CDR3 region has 15 residues. V was pared by 0 bases and J by 6 bases, with 15 bases between.

Remarks on this clonotype: This clone may be a read error of a much larger clone one base away. The rearrangement joins TRBV30 to TRBJ2-5, with TRBD2 identical over 11 bases. With 4 bases clipped from V and 1 base from J, the junction kept 5 bases outside the gene matches. The CDR3 runs 15 residues. Germline CDR1 is GTSNPN and CDR2 is SVGIG (reference sequence). The DNA of the CDR3 is TGTGCCTGGATACGACTAGCGGGGACCCAAGAGACCCAGTACTTC. Its translation is CAWIRLAGTQETQYF.

With regard to this clonotype: One base away lies a much larger clone, so this may be a sequencing read error. The chain employs TRBV6-2 or TRBV6-3 and TRBJ2-5; 11 nucleotides agree with TRBD2. This CDR3 spans 17 amino acids. Germline V gene lookup returns CDR1 MNHEY and CDR2 SVGEGT. CDR3 coding DNA: TGTGACAGCAGTTCCGGGACTAGCGGACTACTAGGGGAGACCCAGTACTTC. This gives the protein CDSSSGTSGLLGETQYF.

CDR3 coding DNA: TGTGCCAGCAGCGACGGAAACTACGAGCAGTACTTC. Amino acids: CASSDGNYEQYF. This chain joins TRBV11-1 and TRBJ2-7, with no clear D. The CDR3 is 12 residues long. Germline V gives CDR1 SGHAT, CDR2 FQDESV (reference sequence). V was clipped by 5 bases and J by 3 bases, with 8 bases between them.

With regard to this clonotype: A much larger clonotype is one base distant, so this may be a read error. The rearrangement joins TRBV11-3 to TRBJ2-1, with D hard to call. The CDR3 is made up of 13 amino acids. CDR1 is SGHNT and CDR2 is YENEEA in the germline V gene. Trimming cost V 6 bases and J 10 bases, with 16 bases left between them. The CDR3, as DNA: TGTGCCAGCAGTTCGGTAGGGCAGTACGAGCAGTTCTTC. Translating it yields CASSSVGQYEQFF.

The rearrangement joins TRBV5-8 to TRBJ2-7; the D gene is possibly TRBD1 (6 bases). Trimming left V 1 base short and J 10 bases short, with 15 bases between. CDR3 size: 13 residues. CDR1 is SGHTS and CDR2 is YDEGEE in the germline V gene. The CDR3 sequence: CASSLIQGSDQYF. In DNA, the CDR3 is TGTGCCAGCAGCTTGATACAGGGAAGCGATCAGTACTTC.

This clonotype was detected a few times. The chain uses TRBV7-3 and TRBJ2-2, with D possibly TRBD1 on 7 matching bases. This CDR3 has 15 residues. Germline CDR1 and CDR2: SGHTA and FQGTGA. The V and J ends lost 5 bases and 6 bases respectively, with 16 bases between them. CDR3 in amino acids: CASSKQGGMAGELFF. CDR3 bases: TGTGCCAGCAGCAAGCAGGGGGGAATGGCCGGGGAGCTGTTTTTT.

This clonotype was seen ten or more times. The chain links TRBV11-3 to TRBJ2-1, with D possibly being TRBD2 (6 bases). CDR1 and CDR2 from the germline V gene are SGHNT and YENEEA. This CDR3 region has 13 residues. V was clipped by 5 bases and J by 2 bases, with 7 bases between them. The CDR3: CASSRGTYNEQFF. The CDR3 DNA follows: TGTGCCAGCAGCCGCGGGACCTACAATGAGCAGTTCTTC.

The gene calls are TRBV11-2 and TRBJ2-3; D might be TRBD1 (6 bases). CDR1 is SGHAT and CDR2 is FQNNGV in the germline V gene. There are 13 residues in the CDR3. Trimming stripped 4 bases from V and 5 bases from J, with 10 bases between. CDR3 residues: CASSSHRVDTQYF. As DNA, the CDR3 is TGTGCCAGCAGCTCCCACAGGGTAGATACGCAGTATTTT.

V usage is TRBV11-2 and J usage is TRBJ2-1; D ambiguous. The germline gives CDR1 SGHAT, CDR2 FQNNGV. Trimming shortened V by 7 bases and J by 3 bases, and 16 bases separated the two germline ends. This CDR3 contains 15 residues. The CDR3 loop reads CASIFRQIFYNEQFF. DNA for the CDR3: TGTGCCAGCATCTTCAGGCAGATCTTCTACAATGAGCAGTTCTTC.

Note on this clonotype: A much larger clone is a single base away; this may be a read error. The rearrangement joins TRBV12-3 or TRBV12-4 to TRBJ1-3; D is unresolved. The CDR3 runs 14 residues. CDR3 sequence: CASSPQVSGSTIYF. In nucleotides, the CDR3 is TGTGCCAGCAGTCCCCAGGTCTCTGGAAGCACCATATATTTT.

In the case of this clonotype: A much bigger clone sits one base away, suggesting this may be a read error. The chain recombines TRBV7-8 with TRBJ1-5; maybe TRBD1 (5 bases). In germline, CDR1 is SGHVS, CDR2 FQNEAQ. The CDR3 runs 16 residues. The CDR3 is CANSSIQGIGNQPQHF. DNA of the CDR3: TGTGCCAACAGCTCTATCCAGGGAATTGGCAATCAGCCCCAGCATTTT. The variable domain in full, with the rest retrieved from reference TRBV7-8 and TRBJ1-5, is GAGVSQSPRYKVAKRGQDVALRCDPISGHVSLFWYQQALGQGPEFLTYFQNEAQLDKSGLPSDRFFAERPEGSVSTLKIQRTQQEDSAVYLCANSSIQGIGNQPQHFGDGTRLSIL.

On this clonotype itself: Sequence at one end of the junction differs from germline and may be a read error. The genes are TRBV11-1 and TRBJ2-1; 12 bases map to TRBD2. The CDR3 has 17 residues. The germline V gene has CDR1 SGHAT and CDR2 FQDESV (reference sequence). The CDR3, as DNA: TGCGCCAGTAGCTTAGCAGGCGGACTAGCGGGGTACAATGAGCCGTTCTTC. Translation: CASSLAGGLAGYNEPFF.

About this clonotype itself: This sequence may be a read error, since a much larger clone differs from it by one base. The V gene is TRBV29-1, the J gene TRBJ2-5, with unresolved D. CDR3 length equals 11 residues. CDR1 and CDR2 from the germline V gene are SQVTM and ANQGSEA. CDR3 bases: TGCAGCGGCTCGCGGAGCGAGACCCAGCACTTC. Residues: CSGSRSETQHF.

About this clonotype itself: At one end the junction does not follow the germline gene, possibly because of a read error. The gene calls are TRBV6-2 or TRBV6-3 and TRBJ1-1, with no clear D. Germline V lookup: CDR1 MNHEY, CDR2 SVGEGT. The CDR3 loop spans 11 amino acids. The CDR3 DNA is TGTGACAGCACTCAAGGCATTGAAGCTTTCTTT. Translation gives CDSTQGIEAFF.

Notes on this clonotype: This may be a read error, as it is one base from a much larger clone. This sequence joins TRBV11-2 and TRBJ2-1, with a weak D call TRBD1 (6 bases). The V gene's germline CDR1 is SGHAT and CDR2 FQNNGV. The CDR3 runs 11 residues. CDR3 amino acids: CPSSYRDEQFF. In nucleotides, the CDR3 is TGTCCCAGCAGCTACAGGGATGAGCAGTTCTTC.

This clonotype appeared once. This sequence may be a read error, since a much larger clone differs from it by one base. The CDR3 does not close with the conserved phenylalanine or tryptophan, likely indicating a read error. This chain connects TRBV12-3 or TRBV12-4 to TRBJ2-5; 13 nucleotides match TRBD2. Trimming took 6 bases from V and 5 from J; bases not matched to a gene: 6. The CDR3 runs to 15 residues. CDR3 amino acids: CASRRTSGSEETQYL. CDR3 DNA: TGTGCCAGCAGACGGACTAGCGGGAGTGAGGAGACCCAGTACCTC.

On this clonotype: Likely a read error: the CDR3 ends without its conserved phenylalanine or tryptophan. This chain links TRBV30 with TRBJ2-7; TRBD2 agrees at 8 bases. Trimming removed 2 bases from V and 7 bases from J; junction bases left unmatched: 7. CDR1 and CDR2 (germline): GTSNPN, SVGIG (reference sequence). The CDR3 is made up of 13 amino acids. In DNA form, the CDR3 reads TGTGCCTGGAGTACGACTAGCGAGTGGGAGCAGTACTCA. Protein: CAWSTTSEWEQYS.

As to this clonotype: With a much larger clone just one base away, this may be a read error. This chain connects TRBV4-1 to TRBJ1-1; a possible D gene is TRBD1 (5 bases). This CDR3 comprises 13 residues. The V gene's germline CDR1 is MGHRA and CDR2 YSYEKL. The chain's CDR3 is CASNQEQGAEAFF. The CDR3 nucleotides are TGCGCCAGCAACCAAGAACAAGGGGCTGAAGCTTTCTTT.

The chain recombines TRBV27 with TRBJ2-7, with no clear D. The CDR3 consists of 12 residues. Per germline, CDR1 MNHEY and CDR2 SMNVEV (reference sequence). V lost 4 bases, J lost 6 bases, and 10 bases lay in between. The CDR3 nucleotides are TGTGCCAGCAGTTCTACCTCCACCGAGCAGTACTTC. Residues: CASSSTSTEQYF.

As concerns this clonotype: A much larger clone differs from this one at a single base, so this may be a read error. J is TRBJ2-6 and V is TRBV4-3, with D possibly TRBD1 on 5 matching bases. CDR3 length: 19 residues. The V gene's germline CDR1 is LGHNA and CDR2 YSLEER. The CDR3 is CASSHQLPTGAAGANDLTF. CDR3 nucleotide sequence: TGCGCCAGCAGCCACCAACTACCCACAGGTGCGGCTGGGGCCAACGACCTGACTTTC.

As regards this clonotype: In this CDR3 the conserved last residue, phenylalanine or tryptophan, is missing, so a read error is likely. The DNA of the CDR3 is TGTGCCAGCATCATCGGACACTTGAACACTGAAGCTTTCTCT. Its translation: CASIIGHLNTEAFS. This chain joins TRBV28 and TRBJ1-1; the D gene is possibly TRBD1 (5 bases). The germline V and J ends were trimmed by 7 bases and 0 bases, with 12 bases remaining between them. CDR3 length: 14 amino acids. CDR1 is MDHEN and CDR2 is SYDVKM in the germline V gene.

This clonotype was observed at least ten times. One end of the junction does not line up with germline, which may come from a read error. The J gene is TRBJ2-1, the V gene TRBV6-2 or TRBV6-3; 13 nucleotides match TRBD2. Germline values: CDR1 MNHEY, CDR2 SVGEGT. This CDR3 has 12 amino acids. The CDR3 is CASSQGLAGPIF. CDR3 DNA sequence: TGTGCCAGCAGTCAGGGACTAGCGGGACCAATCTTC.